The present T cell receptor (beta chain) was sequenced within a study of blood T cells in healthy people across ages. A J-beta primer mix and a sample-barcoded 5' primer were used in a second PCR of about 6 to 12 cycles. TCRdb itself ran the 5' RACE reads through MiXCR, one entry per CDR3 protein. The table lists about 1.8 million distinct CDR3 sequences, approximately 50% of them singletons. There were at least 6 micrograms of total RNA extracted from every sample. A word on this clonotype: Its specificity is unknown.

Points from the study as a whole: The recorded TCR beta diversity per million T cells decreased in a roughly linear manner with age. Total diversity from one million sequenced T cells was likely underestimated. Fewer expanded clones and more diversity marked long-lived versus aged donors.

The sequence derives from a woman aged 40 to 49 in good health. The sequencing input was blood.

The CDR3 reads CASSPSTDRASNEKLFF. The CDR3 region has the DNA TGTGCCAGCAGCCCCAGCACTGACAGGGCTTCTAATGAAAAACTGTTTTTT. This rearrangement joins TRBV14 to TRBJ1-4; the match to TRBD1 covers 7 bases. Trimming took 4 bases from V and 3 from J; bases not matched to a gene: 11. This CDR3 is built from 17 residues. Germline lookup yields CDR1 SGHDN and CDR2 FVKESK. The full variable domain, completed using reference TRBV14 and TRBJ1-4, is EAGVTQFPSHSVIEKGQTVTLRCDPISGHDNLYWYRRVMGKEIKFLLHFVKESKQDESGMPNNRFLAERTGGTYSTLKVQPAELEDSGVYFCASSPSTDRASNEKLFFGSGTQLSVL.